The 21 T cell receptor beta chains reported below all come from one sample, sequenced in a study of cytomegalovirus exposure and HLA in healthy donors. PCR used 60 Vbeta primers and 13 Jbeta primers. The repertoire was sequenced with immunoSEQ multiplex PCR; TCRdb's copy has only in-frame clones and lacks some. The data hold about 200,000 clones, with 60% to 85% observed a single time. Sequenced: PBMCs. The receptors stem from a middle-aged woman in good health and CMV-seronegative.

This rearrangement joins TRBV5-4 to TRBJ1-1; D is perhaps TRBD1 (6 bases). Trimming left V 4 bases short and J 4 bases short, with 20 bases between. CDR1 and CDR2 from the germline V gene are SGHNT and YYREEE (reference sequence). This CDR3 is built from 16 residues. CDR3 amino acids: CASSEPPQGGSTEAFF. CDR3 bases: TGTGCCAGCAGCGAGCCACCACAGGGCGGGAGCACTGAAGCTTTCTTT.

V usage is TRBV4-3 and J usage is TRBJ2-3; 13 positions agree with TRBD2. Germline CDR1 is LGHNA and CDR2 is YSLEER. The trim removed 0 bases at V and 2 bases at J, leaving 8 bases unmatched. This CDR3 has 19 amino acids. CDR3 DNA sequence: TGCGCCAGCAGCCAAGATTTTGGACTAGCGGGAGAGTACACAGATACGCAGTATTTT. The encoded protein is CASSQDFGLAGEYTDTQYF.

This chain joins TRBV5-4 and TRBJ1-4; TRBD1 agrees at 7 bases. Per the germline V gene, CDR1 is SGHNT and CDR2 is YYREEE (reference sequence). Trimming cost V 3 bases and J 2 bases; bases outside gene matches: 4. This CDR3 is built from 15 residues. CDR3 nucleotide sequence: TGTGCCAGCAGCTCAAGGGGGCTTACTAATGAAAAACTGTTTTTT. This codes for CASSSRGLTNEKLFF. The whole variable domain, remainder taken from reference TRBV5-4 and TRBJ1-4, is ETGVTQSPTHLIKTRGQQVTLRCSSQSGHNTVSWYQQALGQGPQFIFQYYREEENGRGNFPPRFSGLQFPNYSSELNVNALELDDSALYLCASSSRGLTNEKLFFGSGTQLSVL.

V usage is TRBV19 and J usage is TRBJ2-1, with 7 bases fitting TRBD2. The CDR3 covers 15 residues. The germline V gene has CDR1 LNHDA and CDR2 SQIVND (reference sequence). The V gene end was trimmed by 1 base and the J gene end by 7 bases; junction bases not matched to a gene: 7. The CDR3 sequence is CASSIVGGTRNEQFF. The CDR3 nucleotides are TGTGCCAGTAGTATAGTCGGGGGGACGCGGAATGAGCAGTTCTTC.

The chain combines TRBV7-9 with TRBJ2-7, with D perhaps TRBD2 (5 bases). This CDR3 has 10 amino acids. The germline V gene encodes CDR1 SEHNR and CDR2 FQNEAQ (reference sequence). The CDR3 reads CSSSANPRGV. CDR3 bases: TGTTCCAGCAGCGCCAACCCCCGGGGAGTC.

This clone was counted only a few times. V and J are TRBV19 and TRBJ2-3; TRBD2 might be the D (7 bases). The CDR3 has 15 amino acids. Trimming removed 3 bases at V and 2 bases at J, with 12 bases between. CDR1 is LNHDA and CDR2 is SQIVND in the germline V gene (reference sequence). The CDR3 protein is CASSIGGLITDTQYF. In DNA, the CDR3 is TGTGCCAGTAGTATCGGGGGGCTGATCACAGATACGCAGTATTTT.

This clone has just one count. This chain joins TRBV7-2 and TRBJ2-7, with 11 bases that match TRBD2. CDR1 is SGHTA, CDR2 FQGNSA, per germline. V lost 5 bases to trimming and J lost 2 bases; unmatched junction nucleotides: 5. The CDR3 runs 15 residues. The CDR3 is CASSPSSGRPYEQYV. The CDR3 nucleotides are TGTGCCAGCAGCCCGTCTAGCGGGAGGCCCTACGAGCAGTACGTC.

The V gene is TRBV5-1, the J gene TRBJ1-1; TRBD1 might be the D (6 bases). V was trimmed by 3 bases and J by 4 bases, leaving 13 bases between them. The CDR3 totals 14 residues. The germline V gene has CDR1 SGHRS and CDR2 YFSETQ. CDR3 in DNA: TGCGCCAGCAGCTCGGGGAGGGGGGCCACTGAAGCTTTCTTT. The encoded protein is CASSSGRGATEAFF.

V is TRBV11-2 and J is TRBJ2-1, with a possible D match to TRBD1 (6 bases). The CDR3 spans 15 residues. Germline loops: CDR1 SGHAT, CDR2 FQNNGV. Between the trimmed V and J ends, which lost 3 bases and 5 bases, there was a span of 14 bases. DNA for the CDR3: TGTGCCAGCAGCTTTGGGGCAGGGGCGGACAATGAGCAGTTCTTC. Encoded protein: CASSFGAGADNEQFF.

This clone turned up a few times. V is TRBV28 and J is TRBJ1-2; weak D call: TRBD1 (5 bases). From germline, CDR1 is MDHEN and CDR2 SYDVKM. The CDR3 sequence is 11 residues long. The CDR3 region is CKQENPYGYTF. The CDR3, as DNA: TGTAAACAGGAGAACCCTTATGGCTACACCTTC.

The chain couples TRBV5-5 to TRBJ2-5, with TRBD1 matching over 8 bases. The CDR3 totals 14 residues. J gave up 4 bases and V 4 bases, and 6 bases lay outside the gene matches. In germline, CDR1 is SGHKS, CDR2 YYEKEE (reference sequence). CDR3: CASSPRQGIETQYF. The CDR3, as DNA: TGTGCCAGCAGCCCTCGACAGGGGATAGAGACCCAGTACTTC.

The CDR3 region is CASSPPGNNYGYTF. The CDR3 nucleotides read TGTGCCAGCTCACCTCCCGGGAATAACTATGGCTACACCTTC. V usage is TRBV18 and J usage is TRBJ1-2; no definite D call. In germline, CDR1 is KGHSH, CDR2 LQKENI. This CDR3 contains 14 residues. The V end was cut by 3 bases, the J end by 1 base, with 9 bases between.

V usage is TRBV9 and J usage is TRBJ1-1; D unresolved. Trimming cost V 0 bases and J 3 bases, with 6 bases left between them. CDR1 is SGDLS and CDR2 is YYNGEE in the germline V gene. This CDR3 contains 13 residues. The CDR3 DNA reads TGTGCCAGCAGCGTAGATGGCCACACTGAAGCTTTCTTT. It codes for CASSVDGHTEAFF.

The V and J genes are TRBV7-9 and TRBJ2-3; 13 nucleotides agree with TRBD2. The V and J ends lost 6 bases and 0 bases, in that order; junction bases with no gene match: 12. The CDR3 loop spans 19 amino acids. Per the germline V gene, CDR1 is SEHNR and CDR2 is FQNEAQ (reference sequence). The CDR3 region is CASRGWTSGSSSSTDTQYF. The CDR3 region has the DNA TGTGCCAGCAGAGGCTGGACTAGCGGGAGCTCCTCTAGCACAGATACGCAGTATTTT.

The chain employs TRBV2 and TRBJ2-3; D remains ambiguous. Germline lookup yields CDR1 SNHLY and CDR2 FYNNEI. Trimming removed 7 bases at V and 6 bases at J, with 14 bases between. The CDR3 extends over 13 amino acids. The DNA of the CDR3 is TGTGCCAGCACCGGAACTCGGGTTGATACGCAGTATTTT. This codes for CASTGTRVDTQYF.

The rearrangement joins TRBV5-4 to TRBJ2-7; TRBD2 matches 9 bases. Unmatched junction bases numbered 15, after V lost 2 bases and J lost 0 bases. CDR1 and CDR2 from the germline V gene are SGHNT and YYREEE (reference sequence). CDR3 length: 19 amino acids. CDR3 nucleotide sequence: TGTGCCAGCAGCTTAAGGTTTGCTAGCGGGGATTCTAGCTCCTACGAGCAGTACTTC. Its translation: CASSLRFASGDSSSYEQYF.

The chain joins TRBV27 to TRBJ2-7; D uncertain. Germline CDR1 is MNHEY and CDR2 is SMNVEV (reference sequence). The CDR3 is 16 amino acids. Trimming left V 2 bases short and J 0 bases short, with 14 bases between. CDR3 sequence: CASSLIARISSYEQYF. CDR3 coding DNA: TGTGCCAGCAGTTTAATCGCGCGGATTAGCTCCTACGAGCAGTACTTC.

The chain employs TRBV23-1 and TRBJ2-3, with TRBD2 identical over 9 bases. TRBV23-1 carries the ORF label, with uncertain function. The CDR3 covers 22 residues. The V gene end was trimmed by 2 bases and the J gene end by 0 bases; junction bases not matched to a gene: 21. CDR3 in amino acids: CASSQGSPGLAKRKNSTDTQYF. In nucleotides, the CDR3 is TGCGCCAGCAGTCAAGGATCCCCGGGACTAGCAAAGAGGAAGAATAGCACAGATACGCAGTATTTT.

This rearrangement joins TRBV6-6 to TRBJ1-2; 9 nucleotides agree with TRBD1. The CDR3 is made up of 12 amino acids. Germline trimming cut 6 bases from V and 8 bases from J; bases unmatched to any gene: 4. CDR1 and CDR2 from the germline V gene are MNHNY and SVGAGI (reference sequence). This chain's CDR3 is CASRQGTGGYTF. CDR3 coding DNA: TGTGCCAGCAGACAAGGGACAGGGGGCTACACCTTC.

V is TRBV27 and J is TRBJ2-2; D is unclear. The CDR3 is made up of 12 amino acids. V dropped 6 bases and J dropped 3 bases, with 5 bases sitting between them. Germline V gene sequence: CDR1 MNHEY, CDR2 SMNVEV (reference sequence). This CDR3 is CASSGDTGELFF. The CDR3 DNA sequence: TGTGCCAGCAGCGGAGACACCGGGGAGCTGTTTTTT.

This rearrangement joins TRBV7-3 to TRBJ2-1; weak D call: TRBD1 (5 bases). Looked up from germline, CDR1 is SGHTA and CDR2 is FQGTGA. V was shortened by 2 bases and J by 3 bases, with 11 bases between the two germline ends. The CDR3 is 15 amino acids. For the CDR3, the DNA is TGTGCCAGCAGCTTAGGGTGGGGCAACTACAATGAGCAGTTCTTC. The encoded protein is CASSLGWGNYNEQFF.